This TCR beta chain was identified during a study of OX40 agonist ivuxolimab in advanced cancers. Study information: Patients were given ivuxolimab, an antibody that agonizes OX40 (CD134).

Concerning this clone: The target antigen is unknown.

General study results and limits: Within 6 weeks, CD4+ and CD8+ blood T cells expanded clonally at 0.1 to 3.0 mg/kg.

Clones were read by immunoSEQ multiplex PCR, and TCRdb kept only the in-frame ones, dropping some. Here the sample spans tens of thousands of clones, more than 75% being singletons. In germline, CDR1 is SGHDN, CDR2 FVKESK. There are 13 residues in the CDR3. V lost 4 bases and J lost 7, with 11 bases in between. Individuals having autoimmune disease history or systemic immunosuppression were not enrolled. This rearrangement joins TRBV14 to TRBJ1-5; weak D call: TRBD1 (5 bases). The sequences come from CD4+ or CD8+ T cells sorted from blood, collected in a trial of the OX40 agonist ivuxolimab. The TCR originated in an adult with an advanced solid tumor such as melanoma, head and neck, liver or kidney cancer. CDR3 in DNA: TGTGCCAGCAGCCTGGGACCTTCGCAGCCCCAGCATTTT. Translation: CASSLGPSQPQHF.